Following are 29 T cell receptor beta chains from one sample sequenced in a study of CD8+CD57+ T cells in acquired aplastic anemia. The template used for profiling TCR beta VDJ and CDR3 was genomic DNA. Via MiXCR, TCRdb re-called the reads, giving one row per CDR3 protein. The table has roughly 240,000 distinct CDR3 sequences, more than 40% seen once. CD8+CD57+ cell expansion had been shown by flow cytometry in patients chosen for sequencing. Sequencing input: sorted CD4+, CD8+, or CD8+CD57+ T cells (not recorded which) from PBMCs. The receptors originated from a human donor with aplastic anemia.

The chain uses TRBV12-3 or TRBV12-4 and TRBJ2-5, with TRBD2 identical over 16 bases. J gave up 5 bases and V 5 bases, and 8 bases lay outside the gene matches. The CDR3 length is 17 residues. The CDR3 is CASSPGLAGGPFETQYF. CDR3 sequence (DNA): TGTGCCAGCAGTCCGGGACTAGCGGGGGGGCCGTTTGAGACCCAGTACTTC.

On this clonotype itself: A much larger clone differs by one base, so this may be a read error. This chain connects TRBV5-6 to TRBJ1-5, with TRBD1 as a possible D gene (6 bases). Trimming cost V 1 base and J 9 bases, with 11 bases left between them. This CDR3 has 13 residues. The germline CDR1 and CDR2 sequences are SGHDT and YYEEEE. CDR3 residues: CASSLRGRVPQHF. The CDR3 region has the DNA TGTGCCAGCAGCTTGCGGGGGCGGGTGCCCCAGCATTTT.

CDR3 loop: CATSDLAGGRRETQYF. The DNA of the CDR3 is TGTGCCACCAGTGATTTAGCGGGGGGCCGGCGGGAGACCCAGTACTTC. The chain combines TRBV24-1 with TRBJ2-5; 9 bases match TRBD2. The CDR3 is made up of 16 amino acids. The germline CDR1 and CDR2 sequences are KGHDR and SFDVKD. J was trimmed by 5 bases and V by 1 base; bases with no gene match: 7.

The V gene is TRBV24-1, the J gene TRBJ2-1, with D possibly matching TRBD1 (6 bases). Germline V gene lookup returns CDR1 KGHDR and CDR2 SFDVKD. Trimming removed 9 bases from V and 2 bases from J, with 7 bases in between. This CDR3 region has 12 residues. The CDR3 protein is CATGTPYNEQFF. CDR3 DNA: TGTGCCACCGGGACACCCTACAATGAGCAGTTCTTC.

This clonotype has at least ten counts. This chain joins TRBV7-9 and TRBJ1-5; D is unclear. Germline V gives CDR1 SEHNR, CDR2 FQNEAQ (reference sequence). V lost 5 bases and J 2 bases, leaving 10 bases between the germline ends. The CDR3 extends over 14 amino acids. The CDR3 DNA is TGTGCCAGCAGCCCCGCGGCGGGCAATCAGCCCCAGCATTTT. Translated: CASSPAAGNQPQHF.

The chain couples TRBV7-2 to TRBJ2-7; D might be TRBD1 (5 bases). Germline V gives CDR1 SGHTA, CDR2 FQGNSA. The CDR3 is 14 residues long. Trimming left V 5 bases short and J 2 bases short, with 13 bases between. Here the CDR3 reads CASSHEVGAYEQYF. The CDR3 DNA follows: TGTGCCAGCAGCCACGAAGTAGGGGCCTACGAGCAGTACTTC. Together with reference TRBV7-2 and TRBJ2-7, the CDR3 gives the full variable domain: GAGVSQSPSNKVTEKGKDVELRCDPISGHTALYWYRQSLGQGLEFLIYFQGNSAPDKSGLPSDRFSAERTGGSVSTLTIQRTQQEDSAVYLCASSHEVGAYEQYFGPGTRLTVT.

V and J are TRBV18 and TRBJ1-3; weak D call: TRBD1 (6 bases). CDR1 and CDR2 from the germline V gene are KGHSH and LQKENI. Trimming took 6 bases from V and 4 from J, leaving 13 bases between them. There are 14 residues in the CDR3. CDR3: CASSPGAGGNTIYF. The CDR3, as DNA: TGTGCCAGCTCTCCGGGGGCGGGCGGAAACACCATATATTTT. Full variable domain (missing parts from reference TRBV18 and TRBJ1-3): NAGVMQNPRHLVRRRGQEARLRCSPMKGHSHVYWYRQLPEEGLKFMVYLQKENIIDESGMPKERFSAEFPKEGPSILRIQQVVRGDSAAYFCASSPGAGGNTIYFGEGSWLTVV.

This clonotype has a count of ten or more. The genes are TRBV9 and TRBJ2-1; 13 nucleotides agree with TRBD2. CDR1 and CDR2 from the germline V gene are SGDLS and YYNGEE. The CDR3 extends over 15 amino acids. V trimming: 3 bases; J trimming: 7 bases; junction bases outside the gene matches: 4. The CDR3 reads CASSAGLAGRNEQFF. The CDR3 region has the DNA TGTGCCAGCAGCGCGGGACTAGCGGGGAGAAATGAGCAGTTCTTC.

This clonotype turned up a few times. V usage is TRBV25-1 and J usage is TRBJ2-3, with D perhaps matching TRBD2 (5 bases). The CDR3 totals 14 residues. Trimming removed 3 bases from V and 4 bases from J, with 11 bases in between. Germline V CDR1 and CDR2: MGHDK, SYGVNS. DNA of the CDR3: TGTGCCAGCAGTGATCCGGGAAAGGCAGATACGCAGTATTTT. This encodes CASSDPGKADTQYF.

The chain carries TRBV3-1 and TRBJ2-7; D may be TRBD1 (6 bases). Germline assignment: CDR1 LGHDT and CDR2 YNNKEL (reference sequence). The CDR3 loop spans 13 amino acids. Trimming removed 7 bases at V and 6 bases at J, with 16 bases between. CDR3 nucleotides: TGTGCCAGCAAGGGGGATTCTGTCGGCGAGCAGTACTTC. It yields the protein CASKGDSVGEQYF.

This chain joins TRBV19 and TRBJ1-1, with 7 bases fitting TRBD1. In germline, CDR1 is LNHDA, CDR2 SQIVND (reference sequence). The CDR3 contains 14 residues. Trimming removed 4 bases from V and 1 base from J; junction bases left unmatched: 3. In DNA form, the CDR3 reads TGTGCCAGTAGTAACCGGGACAGGAACACTGAAGCTTTCTTT. Its translation: CASSNRDRNTEAFF.

This clonotype has a count of ten or more. This rearrangement joins TRBV6-2 or TRBV6-3 to TRBJ2-3, with unresolved D. V lost 2 bases and J lost 2, with 8 bases in between. The CDR3 extends over 14 amino acids. Germline CDR1 MNHEY, CDR2 SVGEGT. The CDR3 DNA follows: TGTGCCAGCAGTTACGAAGGGTTCACAGATACGCAGTATTTT. Amino acid sequence: CASSYEGFTDTQYF.

This sequence joins TRBV11-3 and TRBJ2-2; no clear D. This CDR3 is 13 amino acids long. Trimming stripped 1 base from V and 9 bases from J, with 9 bases between. Germline-derived CDR1 and CDR2 are SGHNT and YENEEA. The CDR3 sequence: CASSLGRERELFF. The CDR3 DNA reads TGTGCCAGCAGCTTAGGGCGCGAGCGGGAGCTGTTTTTT. The entire variable domain, with the rest obtained from reference TRBV11-3 and TRBJ2-2, is as follows: EAGVVQSPRYKIIEKKQPVAFWCNPISGHNTLYWYLQNLGQGPELLIRYENEEAVDDSQLPKDRFSAERLKGVDSTLKIQPAELGDSAVYLCASSLGRERELFFGEGSRLTVL.

CDR3: CASSEDRDTQYF. The DNA for the CDR3 is TGCGCCAGCAGCGAAGACAGGGATACGCAGTATTTT. The J gene is TRBJ2-3, the V gene TRBV10-1, with D maybe TRBD1 (6 bases). Trimming shortened V by 6 bases and J by 6 bases, and 10 bases separated the two germline ends. The CDR3 extends over 12 amino acids. Germline V gene data show CDR1 as WNHNN and CDR2 as SYGVQD (reference sequence).

The chain joins TRBV4-3 to TRBJ2-5; either TRBD1 or TRBD2 may supply D (6 bases each). The germline V and J ends were trimmed by 0 bases and 4 bases, with 12 bases remaining between them. Germline assignment: CDR1 LGHNA and CDR2 YSLEER. The CDR3 length is 15 residues. The CDR3 nucleotides read TGCGCCAGCAGCCAAGATGGAGGGGGGAGAGAGACCCAGTACTTC. Amino acid sequence: CASSQDGGGRETQYF.

The genes are TRBV7-9 and TRBJ2-5; D may be TRBD1 (6 bases). Trimming took 4 bases from V and 3 from J, leaving 12 bases between them. Germline lookup yields CDR1 SEHNR and CDR2 FQNEAQ (reference sequence). The CDR3 is 14 amino acids. In DNA, the CDR3 is TGTGCCAGCAGCTCAGGGGCACTCGAAGAGACCCAGTACTTC. Protein product: CASSSGALEETQYF.

The chain uses TRBV24-1 and TRBJ2-3, with D unclear. Trimming removed 6 bases at V and 5 bases at J, with 5 bases between. The CDR3 sequence is 11 residues long. CDR1 KGHDR and CDR2 SFDVKD come from the germline V gene. CDR3 nucleotides: TGTGCCACCAGTTTCCGAGATACGCAGTATTTT. As protein: CATSFRDTQYF.

This chain's CDR3 is CSVYAGWRQETQYF. The CDR3 DNA follows: TGCAGCGTTTACGCAGGGTGGAGGCAAGAGACCCAGTACTTC. This sequence joins TRBV29-1 and TRBJ2-5; TRBD1 or TRBD2 may be the D gene (5 bases each). With 5 bases removed from V and 2 bases from J, the gap between germline ends came to 15 bases. This CDR3 is 14 amino acids long. The V gene's germline CDR1 is SQVTM and CDR2 ANQGSEA. The full variable domain, its missing parts supplied by reference TRBV29-1 and TRBJ2-5, is SAVISQKPSRDICQRGTSLTIQCQVDSQVTMMFWYRQQPGQSLTLIATANQGSEATYESGFVIDKFPISRPNLTFSTLTVSNMSPEDSSIYLCSVYAGWRQETQYFGPGTRLLVL.

The rearrangement uses TRBV7-6 and TRBJ2-7, with 9 positions matching TRBD1. Germline V CDR1 and CDR2: SGHVS, FNYEAQ. V shed 7 bases, J shed 2 bases, and the junction held 6 bases outside the gene matches. The CDR3 spans 14 residues. The CDR3 bases are TGTGCCAGCACCCCGGGACAGGGACCCTACGAGCAGTACTTC. It encodes CASTPGQGPYEQYF. Using reference TRBV7-6 and TRBJ2-7 for the parts outside the CDR3, the full variable domain is GAGVSQSPRYKVTKRGQDVALRCDPISGHVSLYWYRQALGQGPEFLTYFNYEAQQDKSGLPNDRFSAERPEGSISTLTIQRTEQRDSAMYRCASTPGQGPYEQYFGPGTRLTVT.

This clonotype showed up many times. This chain uses TRBV5-1 with TRBJ2-1; 12 bases agree with TRBD1. J lost 8 bases, V lost 4 bases, and 10 bases had no gene match. From germline, CDR1 is SGHRS and CDR2 YFSETQ. This CDR3 is built from 16 residues. The CDR3: CASSGAGQGAPDEQFF. DNA for the CDR3: TGCGCCAGCAGCGGGGCGGGACAGGGGGCGCCGGATGAGCAGTTCTTC.

This clonotype was detected ten times or more. This sequence joins TRBV30 and TRBJ2-7; weak D call: TRBD1 (5 bases). The V end lost 2 bases, the J end lost 4 bases, and 6 bases lay between the germline ends. Germline V lookup: CDR1 GTSNPN, CDR2 SVGIG (reference sequence). This CDR3 has 11 amino acids. The CDR3 DNA is TGTGCCTGGAGTCCAGGGTACGAGCAGTACTTC. Its protein product is CAWSPGYEQYF.

This rearrangement joins TRBV29-1 to TRBJ2-7; TRBD1 matches at 10 bases. CDR1 is SQVTM and CDR2 is ANQGSEA in the germline V gene. This CDR3 comprises 14 residues. Trimming at V came to 4 bases and at J to 5 bases, leaving 8 bases not matched to a gene. The CDR3 sequence: CSVGLRDRGNEQYF. CDR3 DNA sequence: TGCAGCGTTGGACTCCGGGACAGGGGAAACGAGCAGTACTTC.

About this clonotype: One base away lies a much larger clone, so this may be a sequencing read error. The chain couples TRBV29-1 to TRBJ1-1, with 7 bases fitting TRBD1. Germline values: CDR1 SQVTM, CDR2 ANQGSEA. The CDR3 sequence is 13 residues long. The DNA for the CDR3 is TGCAGCGGCGGTAACAGGGGAGTCGCTGAAGCTTCCTTT. It codes for CSGGNRGVAEASF.

This sequence joins TRBV19 and TRBJ1-5; D gene ambiguous. CDR3 length: 14 residues. V was cut by 3 bases and J by 0 bases, with 6 bases left in between. CDR1 and CDR2 from the germline V gene are LNHDA and SQIVND (reference sequence). For the CDR3, the DNA is TGTGCCAGTAGTATGTTGTTTAGCAATCAGCCCCAGCATTTT. This encodes CASSMLFSNQPQHF.

The count of this clonotype is one. The CDR3 protein is CASSQVLGGVRVNTEAFF. The DNA for the CDR3 is TGTGCCAGCAGCCAAGTCTTAGGAGGGGTGAGGGTGAACACTGAAGCTTTCTTT. The V gene is TRBV4-2, the J gene TRBJ1-1, with D possibly being TRBD1 (5 bases). The CDR3 length is 18 residues. With 1 base removed from V and 0 bases from J, the gap between germline ends came to 18 bases. Germline V gene lookup returns CDR1 LGHNA and CDR2 YNFKEQ.

This clonotype came up many times. This chain connects TRBV7-2 to TRBJ1-5; D gene unclear. V was pared by 5 bases and J by 3 bases, with 11 bases between. The CDR3 is 14 residues long. CDR1 and CDR2 from the germline V gene are SGHTA and FQGNSA. CDR3 DNA sequence: TGTGCCAGCAGCCCCCTGGGGAACAATCAGCCCCAGCATTTT. This codes for CASSPLGNNQPQHF. Variable domain in full (rest from reference TRBV7-2 and TRBJ1-5): GAGVSQSPSNKVTEKGKDVELRCDPISGHTALYWYRQSLGQGLEFLIYFQGNSAPDKSGLPSDRFSAERTGGSVSTLTIQRTQQEDSAVYLCASSPLGNNQPQHFGDGTRLSIL.

The gene calls are TRBV7-2 and TRBJ2-3, with 10 nucleotides matching TRBD2. CDR3 length: 17 residues. J gave up 5 bases and V 1 base, and 9 bases lay outside the gene matches. Germline CDR1 is SGHTA and CDR2 is FQGNSA. Written as DNA, the CDR3 is TGTGCCAGCAGCTTAGAAAGCGGGGGGGCCTCGGGAGATACGCAGTATTTT. It specifies CASSLESGGASGDTQYF.

About this clonotype itself: With a much larger clone just one base away, this may be a read error. The chain joins TRBV7-2 to TRBJ2-7, with a tentative D call TRBD2 (6 bases). Germline CDR1 and CDR2: SGHTA and FQGNSA. The CDR3 length is 13 residues. Trimming pared 8 bases from V and 7 bases from J, leaving 18 bases between. The CDR3 DNA is TGTGCCAGCGGCTACGGGACTCCGAAGGAGCAGTACTTC. This translates into CASGYGTPKEQYF.

The chain recombines TRBV5-1 with TRBJ2-5; D possibly corresponds to TRBD1 (6 bases). The germline gives CDR1 SGHRS, CDR2 YFSETQ. The CDR3 runs to 14 residues. V lost 3 bases and J 0 bases, leaving 9 bases between the germline ends. DNA of the CDR3: TGCGCCAGCAGCTGGCGGACAGACCAAGAGACCCAGTACTTC. It translates to CASSWRTDQETQYF.